This entry concerns a single T cell receptor beta chain. The sample comes from a study of blood T cell repertoires in COVID-19. Study background: Specimens from acute and convalescent COVID-19 originated in the United States, Italy and Spain. T cells, B-cell-depleted T cells, or PBMCs supplied cDNA or gDNA.

The germline gives CDR1 MDHEN, CDR2 SYDVKM. The length of the CDR3 is 16 residues. V was trimmed by 4 bases and J by 3 bases, leaving 15 bases between them. While infection was still active, Seattle patients were enrolled and then followed longitudinally. In the original workflow: For nucleated cells, counts were estimated from reference gene primer amplification. This table comes from immunoSEQ multiplex PCR, and its TCRdb copy is limited to in-frame clones, with some not included. Clonal size and the V and J genes are those of that table, whereas D and trimming came from the DNA. The table lists 110,000 to 150,000 clones, roughly 77% of them singletons.

J is TRBJ1-4 and V is TRBV28; D is perhaps TRBD1 (5 bases). The TCR originated in a woman in her 70s with COVID-19, enrolled during active disease. Sequencing was carried out using peripheral blood. The CDR3 protein is CASSSTAPGANEKLFF. In nucleotides, the CDR3 is TGTGCCAGCAGTTCCACCGCACCGGGGGCTAATGAAAAACTGTTTTTT. The entire variable domain, with the rest obtained from reference TRBV28 and TRBJ1-4, is as follows: DVKVTQSSRYLVKRTGEKVFLECVQDMDHENMFWYRQDPGLGLRLIYFSYDVKMKEKGDIPEGYSVSREKKERFSLILESASTNQTSMYLCASSSTAPGANEKLFFGSGTQLSVL.